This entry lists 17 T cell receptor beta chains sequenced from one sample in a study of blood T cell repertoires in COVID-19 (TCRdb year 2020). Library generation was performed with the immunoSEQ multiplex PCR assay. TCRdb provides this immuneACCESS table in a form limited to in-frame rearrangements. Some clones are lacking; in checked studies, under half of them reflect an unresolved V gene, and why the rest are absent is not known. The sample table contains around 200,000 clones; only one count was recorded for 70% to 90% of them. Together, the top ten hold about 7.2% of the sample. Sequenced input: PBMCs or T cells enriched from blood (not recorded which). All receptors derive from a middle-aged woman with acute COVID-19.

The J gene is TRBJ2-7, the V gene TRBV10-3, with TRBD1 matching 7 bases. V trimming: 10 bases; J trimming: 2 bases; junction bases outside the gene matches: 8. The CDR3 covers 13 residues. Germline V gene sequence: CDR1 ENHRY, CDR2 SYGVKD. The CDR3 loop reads CATRPGQAYEQYF. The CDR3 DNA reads TGTGCCACCCGACCCGGACAGGCCTACGAGCAGTACTTC.

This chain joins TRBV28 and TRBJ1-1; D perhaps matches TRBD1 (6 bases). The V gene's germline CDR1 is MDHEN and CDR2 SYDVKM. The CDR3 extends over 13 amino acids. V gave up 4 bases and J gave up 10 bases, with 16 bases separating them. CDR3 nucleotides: TGTGCCAGCAGTTACCCGGCGGGGGCTGGAGCTTTCTTT. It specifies CASSYPAGAGAFF.

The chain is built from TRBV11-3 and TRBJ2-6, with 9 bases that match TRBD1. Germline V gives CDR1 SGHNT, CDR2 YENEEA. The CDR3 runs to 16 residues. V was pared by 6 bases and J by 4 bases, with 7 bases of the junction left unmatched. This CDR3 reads CASSSGTGRGANVLTF. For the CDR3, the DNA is TGTGCCAGCAGTTCCGGGACAGGGAGAGGGGCCAACGTCCTGACTTTC. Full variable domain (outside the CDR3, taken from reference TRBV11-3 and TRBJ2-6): EAGVVQSPRYKIIEKKQPVAFWCNPISGHNTLYWYLQNLGQGPELLIRYENEEAVDDSQLPKDRFSAERLKGVDSTLKIQPAELGDSAVYLCASSSGTGRGANVLTFGAGSRLTVL.

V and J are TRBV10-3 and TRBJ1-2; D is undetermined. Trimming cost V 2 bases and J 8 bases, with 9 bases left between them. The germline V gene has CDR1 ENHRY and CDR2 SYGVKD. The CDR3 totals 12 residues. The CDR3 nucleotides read TGTGCCATCAGTGAGGGTATTGCGGGCTACACCTTC. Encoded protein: CAISEGIAGYTF.

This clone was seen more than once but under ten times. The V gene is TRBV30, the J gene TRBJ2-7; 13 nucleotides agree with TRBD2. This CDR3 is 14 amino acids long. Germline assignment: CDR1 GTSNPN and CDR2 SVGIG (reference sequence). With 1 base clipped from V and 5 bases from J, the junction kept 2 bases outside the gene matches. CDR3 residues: CAWSELAGGNEQYF. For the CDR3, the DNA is TGTGCCTGGAGTGAACTAGCGGGAGGGAACGAGCAGTACTTC.

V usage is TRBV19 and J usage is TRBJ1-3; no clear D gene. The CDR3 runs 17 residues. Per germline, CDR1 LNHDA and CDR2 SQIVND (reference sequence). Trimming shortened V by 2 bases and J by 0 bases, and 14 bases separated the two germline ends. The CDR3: CASSIRPERGSGNTIYF. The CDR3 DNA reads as TGTGCCAGTAGTATACGGCCAGAGCGGGGCTCTGGAAACACCATATATTTT.

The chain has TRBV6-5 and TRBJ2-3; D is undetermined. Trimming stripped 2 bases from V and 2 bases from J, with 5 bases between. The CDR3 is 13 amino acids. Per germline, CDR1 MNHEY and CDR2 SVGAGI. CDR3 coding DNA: TGTGCCAGCAGTTACACTATCACAGATACGCAGTATTTT. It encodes CASSYTITDTQYF.

CDR3 residues: CASSLEFGNQPQHF. DNA for the CDR3: TGCGCCAGCAGCTTGGAGTTCGGGAATCAGCCCCAGCATTTT. This rearrangement joins TRBV5-1 to TRBJ1-5; the D is unclear. The germline V gene encodes CDR1 SGHRS and CDR2 YFSETQ. Trimming removed 0 bases at V and 4 bases at J, with 8 bases between. The CDR3 spans 14 residues.

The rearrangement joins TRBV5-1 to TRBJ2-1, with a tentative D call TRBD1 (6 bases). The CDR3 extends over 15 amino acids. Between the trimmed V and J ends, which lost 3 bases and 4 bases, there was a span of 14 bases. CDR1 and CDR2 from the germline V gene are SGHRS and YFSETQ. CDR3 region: CASSSTGHRYNEQFF. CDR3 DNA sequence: TGCGCCAGCAGCTCTACGGGACATCGGTACAATGAGCAGTTCTTC.

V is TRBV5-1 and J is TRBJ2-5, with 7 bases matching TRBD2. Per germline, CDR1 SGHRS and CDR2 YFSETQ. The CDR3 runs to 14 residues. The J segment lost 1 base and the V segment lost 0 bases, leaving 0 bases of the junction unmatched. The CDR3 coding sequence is TGCGCCAGCAGCTTGGGGGGGGGCCAAGAGACCCAGTACTTC. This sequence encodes CASSLGGGQETQYF. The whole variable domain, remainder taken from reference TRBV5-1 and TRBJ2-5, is KAGVTQTPRYLIKTRGQQVTLSCSPISGHRSVSWYQQTPGQGLQFLFEYFSETQRNKGNFPGRFSGRQFSNSRSEMNVSTLELGDSALYLCASSLGGGQETQYFGPGTRLLVL.

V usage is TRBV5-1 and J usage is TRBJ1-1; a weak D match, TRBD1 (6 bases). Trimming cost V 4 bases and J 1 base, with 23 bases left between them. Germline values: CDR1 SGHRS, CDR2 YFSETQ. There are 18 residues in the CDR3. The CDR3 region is CASSRGAGRGKTNTEAFF. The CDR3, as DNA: TGCGCCAGCAGCCGGGGGGCTGGCAGAGGGAAGACGAACACTGAAGCTTTCTTT.

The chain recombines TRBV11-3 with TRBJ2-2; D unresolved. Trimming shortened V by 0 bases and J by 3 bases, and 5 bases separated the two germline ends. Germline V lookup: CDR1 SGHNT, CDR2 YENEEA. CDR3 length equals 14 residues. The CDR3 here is CASSLDRDTGELFF. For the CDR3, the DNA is TGTGCCAGCAGCTTAGATCGGGACACCGGGGAGCTGTTTTTT.

The CDR3 DNA is TGTGCCAGCAGCCCAGGTCCTAGCGGGAGGGCCGGTCGGGAGACCCAGTACTTC. This sequence encodes CASSPGPSGRAGRETQYF. The chain recombines TRBV28 with TRBJ2-5; 12 bases are shared with TRBD2. CDR3 length equals 18 residues. The germline CDR1 and CDR2 sequences are MDHEN and SYDVKM. With 6 bases clipped from V and 5 bases from J, the junction kept 16 bases outside the gene matches.

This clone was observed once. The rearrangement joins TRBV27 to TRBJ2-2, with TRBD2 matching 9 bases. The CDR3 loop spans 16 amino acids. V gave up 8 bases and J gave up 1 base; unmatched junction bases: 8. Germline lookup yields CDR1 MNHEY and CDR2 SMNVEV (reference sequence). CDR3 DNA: TGTGCCAGCTCCTTGAGACTAGCGGTGAACACCGGGGAGCTGTTTTTT. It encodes CASSLRLAVNTGELFF.

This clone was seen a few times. The CDR3 nucleotides are TGTGCCAGCAGCGCTGGGAGTAATCAGCCCCAGCATTTT. It translates to CASSAGSNQPQHF. The chain uses TRBV5-4 and TRBJ1-5, with D hard to call. V was pared by 4 bases and J by 4 bases, with 9 bases between. This CDR3 is 13 amino acids long. The germline V gene has CDR1 SGHNT and CDR2 YYREEE (reference sequence).

CDR3 residues: CASMLDRNTEAFF. CDR3 bases: TGTGCCAGTATGCTGGACAGGAACACTGAAGCTTTCTTT. The V and J genes are TRBV19 and TRBJ1-1; possibly TRBD1 for D (6 bases). The germline gives CDR1 LNHDA, CDR2 SQIVND (reference sequence). The CDR3 is 13 amino acids. The V gene lost 7 bases and the J gene lost 1 base, with 10 bases spanning the gap.

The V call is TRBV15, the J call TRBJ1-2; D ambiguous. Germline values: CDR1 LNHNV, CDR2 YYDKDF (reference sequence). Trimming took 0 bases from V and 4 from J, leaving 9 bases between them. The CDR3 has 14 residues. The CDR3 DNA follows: TGTGCCACCAGCAGAGAGGACTCTCTCTATGGCTACACCTTC. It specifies CATSREDSLYGYTF.